The 8 T cell receptor beta chains below come from one sample, sequenced in a study of blood T cell repertoires in COVID-19. Using immunoSEQ multiplex PCR, the repertoire was profiled, and TCRdb retains in-frame clones only, with some absent. The table lists about 120,000 clones, almost 90% of them singletons. Sequenced input: peripheral blood. These receptors were obtained from a woman aged 60-75 years with COVID-19, enrolled during active disease.

The CDR3 region has the DNA TGCGCCAGCAGCACAGGAACCTACGAGCAGTACTTC. This sequence encodes CASSTGTYEQYF. The gene calls are TRBV5-1 and TRBJ2-7, with TRBD1 as a possible D gene (5 bases). The CDR3 contains 12 residues. Trimming stripped 4 bases from V and 2 bases from J, with 7 bases between. Germline V gene lookup returns CDR1 SGHRS and CDR2 YFSETQ.

The chain couples TRBV27 to TRBJ2-3, with D unclear. V shed 8 bases and J shed 4 bases, with 19 bases lying between them. The CDR3 contains 15 residues. In germline, CDR1 is MNHEY, CDR2 SMNVEV (reference sequence). The CDR3 protein is CASRSFTRHADTQYF. The CDR3 DNA is TGTGCCAGCCGAAGTTTTACTCGTCACGCAGATACGCAGTATTTT.

This clone was seen a single time. The chain couples TRBV23-1 to TRBJ2-6; no clear D. TRBV23-1 is marked as an open reading frame, function uncertain. The CDR3 spans 16 residues. V was trimmed by 2 bases and J by 0 bases, leaving 8 bases between them. CDR3 region: CASSQASTSGANVLTF. CDR3 in DNA: TGCGCCAGCAGTCAAGCCAGTACCTCTGGGGCCAACGTCCTGACTTTC.

This chain joins TRBV5-1 and TRBJ1-2, with 9 bases identical to TRBD1. Looked up from germline, CDR1 is SGHRS and CDR2 is YFSETQ. V was clipped by 2 bases and J by 8 bases; unmatched bases: 4. The CDR3 totals 13 residues. The CDR3 nucleotides read TGCGCCAGCAGCTTATCAGACAGGGGGGGCTACACCTTC. This sequence encodes CASSLSDRGGYTF. Full variable domain (missing parts from reference TRBV5-1 and TRBJ1-2): KAGVTQTPRYLIKTRGQQVTLSCSPISGHRSVSWYQQTPGQGLQFLFEYFSETQRNKGNFPGRFSGRQFSNSRSEMNVSTLELGDSALYLCASSLSDRGGYTFGSGTRLTVV.

The chain has TRBV18 and TRBJ2-2, with D possibly matching TRBD1 (6 bases). The CDR3 covers 14 residues. V shed 4 bases and J shed 4 bases, with 10 bases lying between them. The germline V gene has CDR1 KGHSH and CDR2 LQKENI. The CDR3 DNA reads as TGTGCCAGCTCACGACAGGACCCCACCGGGGAGCTGTTTTTT. It translates to CASSRQDPTGELFF.

A few counts support this clone. V and J are TRBV19 and TRBJ1-5, with a possible D match to TRBD1 (5 bases). The CDR3 has 15 residues. Germline assignment: CDR1 LNHDA and CDR2 SQIVND (reference sequence). V was trimmed by 3 bases and J by 2 bases, leaving 11 bases between them. The CDR3 loop reads CASSIDRTGNQPQHF. The CDR3 nucleotides are TGTGCCAGTAGTATTGACAGAACCGGCAATCAGCCCCAGCATTTT.

The chain couples TRBV25-1 to TRBJ1-5, with a tentative D call TRBD1 (6 bases). With 6 bases removed from V and 0 bases from J, the gap between germline ends came to 18 bases. Germline V CDR1 and CDR2: MGHDK, SYGVNS. The CDR3 consists of 17 residues. This CDR3 reads CASSPGDRPYSNQPQHF. CDR3 nucleotides: TGTGCCAGCAGCCCGGGCGACAGGCCGTATAGCAATCAGCCCCAGCATTTT.

The rearrangement links TRBV9 to TRBJ2-1; 9 nucleotides agree with TRBD2. The J segment lost 10 bases and the V segment lost 2 bases, leaving 10 bases of the junction unmatched. Per germline, CDR1 SGDLS and CDR2 YYNGEE. The CDR3 consists of 15 residues. The CDR3 DNA reads TGTGCCAGCAGCGTTAGCGGGGGCCTAAGCGGGGAGCAGTTCTTC. Its protein product is CASSVSGGLSGEQFF.